Listed below are T cell receptor beta chains from one sample, sequenced in a study of shared clonotypes between healthy human individuals. TCRdb's copy holds only in-frame clones and misses some; the assay was immunoSEQ multiplex PCR. The sample holds about 2.2 million clones, 85% to 95% seen once. Sequenced material: naive CD8+ T cells from PBMCs. The receptors shown here come from a man between 18 and 35 years old in good health. Some clones in this sample may be carry-over from other donors' samples. Each CDR3 is given with its conserved first and last residue. A D gene is named only where the DNA matches it firmly. Clone size is given for some rows only: seen once, a few or many times, or a class if the clone is expanded.

d_call	cdr3_length	v_call	j_call	clone_size	cdr3_nt	cdr3_aa
-	17	TRBV18	TRBJ2-6	-	TGTGCCAGCTCACCAGGGCTTCCAGGGGCTGGGGCCAACGTCCTGACTTTC	CASSPGLPGAGANVLTF
-	13	TRBV29-1	TRBJ2-7	-	TGCAGCGTAGGATGGCAGGGCGACTACGAGCAGTACTTC	CSVGWQGDYEQYF
TRBD2	15	TRBV11-2	TRBJ2-7	-	TGTGCCAGCAGCGCGGGGACTAGCGGTACCTACGAGCAGTACTTC	CASSAGTSGTYEQYF
-	15	TRBV7-9	TRBJ1-2	-	TGTGCCAGCAGCTCCCCAGGACACCTAATCTATGGCTACACCTTC	CASSSPGHLIYGYTF
-	14	TRBV27	TRBJ2-6	-	TGTGCCAGCAGTTTGGTGGGACTGGGAAACGTCCTGACTTTC	CASSLVGLGNVLTF
-	16	TRBV27	TRBJ2-1	once	TGTGCCAGCAGTTTATCTCTGGAGGGGCGCAGGAATGAGCAGTTCTTC	CASSLSLEGRRNEQFF
-	14	TRBV7-9	TRBJ2-2	-	TGTGCCAGCAGCTCCTCCCATAAGAACGGGGAGCTGTTTTTT	CASSSSHKNGELFF
-	11	TRBV28	TRBJ2-2	-	TGTGCCAGCAGCCCCCCCGGGGAGCTGTTTTTT	CASSPPGELFF
TRBD1	15	TRBV7-9	TRBJ2-5	-	TGTGCCAGCAGCTTGGGACAGGGGGCTTGGGAGACCCAGTACTTC	CASSLGQGAWETQYF
TRBD1	14	TRBV9	TRBJ2-4	-	TGTGCCAGCAGCCTGGGACAGGGTAGGAACATTCAGTACTTC	CASSLGQGRNIQYF
TRBD2	15	TRBV27	TRBJ2-1	-	TGTGCCAGCAGCTGGACTAGCGGATCCTACAATGAGCAGTTCTTC	CASSWTSGSYNEQFF
-	13	TRBV6-1	TRBJ2-1	once	TGTGCCAGCACCAGCGGACGATTTCCTGAGCAGTTCTTC	CASTSGRFPEQFF
TRBD2	14	TRBV9	TRBJ2-1	-	TGTGCCAGCAGCCCCAGCGGGAGAATCGATGAGCAGTTCTTC	CASSPSGRIDEQFF
-	17	TRBV4-1	TRBJ2-3	-	TGCGCCAGCAGCCAAGATGGGGCGGGTAGGGCCACAGATACGCAGTATTTT	CASSQDGAGRATDTQYF
-	14	TRBV7-9	TRBJ2-7	-	TGTGCCAGCAGCTCAGGGGGGATCTCCTACGAGCAGTACTTC	CASSSGGISYEQYF
TRBD2	15	TRBV28	TRBJ2-7	-	TGTGCCAGCAGCCCTAAGCGGGACCCATCCTACGAGCAGTACTTC	CASSPKRDPSYEQYF
-	15	TRBV13	TRBJ1-4	-	-	CASSLFGTGAVEVFF
-	15	TRBV7-9	TRBJ1-1	-	TGTGCCAGCAGCCCCCACCGGGGGGAGAACACTGAAGCTTTCTTT	CASSPHRGENTEAFF
TRBD2	15	TRBV6-6	TRBJ2-7	-	TGTGCCAGCAGACAATCACCGGGACTAGCCTACGAGCAGTACTTC	CASRQSPGLAYEQYF
-	14	TRBV30	TRBJ1-1	-	TGTGCCTGGAGTGTACTTGCGGGGGGCACTGAAGCTTTCTTT	CAWSVLAGGTEAFF
-	14	TRBV6-1	TRBJ2-2	-	TGTGCCAGCAGTGAAGCTAGGACCACCGGGGAGCTGTTTTTT	CASSEARTTGELFF
-	11	TRBV29-1	TRBJ2-7	once	TGCAGCGTTGAAAGTCTGTCCGAGCAGTACTTC	CSVESLSEQYF
TRBD2	14	TRBV6-1	TRBJ2-1	-	TGTGCCAGCATGAGGGACTACTCCTACAATGAGCAGTTCTTC	CASMRDYSYNEQFF
TRBD1	17	TRBV27	TRBJ1-5	-	TGTGCCAGCAGTCCGAACTATCCACAGGGGGGGGAACAGCCCCAGCATTTT	CASSPNYPQGGEQPQHF
-	16	TRBV7-2	TRBJ2-1	-	TGTGCCAGCAGCTTAAGGGGTGGCGGGCAGTACAATGAGCAGTTCTTC	CASSLRGGGQYNEQFF
-	16	TRBV18	TRBJ1-4	-	TGTGCCAGCTCACCCGACAGCTATGCAACTAATGAAAAACTGTTTTTT	CASSPDSYATNEKLFF
TRBD1	14	TRBV4-1	TRBJ1-2	-	TGCGCCAGCAGGCGACAGGGCTTAGGGGATGGCTACACCTTC	CASRRQGLGDGYTF
-	15	TRBV28	TRBJ2-1	-	TGTGCCAGCAGAAAAAGACAGAGCTCCTACAATGAGCAGTTCTTC	CASRKRQSSYNEQFF
-	16	TRBV28	TRBJ2-7	-	TGTGCCAGCAGTTCCCGCGGATCCACCCTACACTACGAGCAGTACTTC	CASSSRGSTLHYEQYF
TRBD1	17	TRBV25-1	TRBJ2-7	-	TGTGCCAGCAGTGAATTTTCGACAGGGGACAGGGAAGACGAGCAGTACTTC	CASSEFSTGDREDEQYF
-	15	TRBV27	TRBJ1-3	-	TGTGCCAGCAGTCTTATTGGGAGCTCTGGAAACACCATATATTTT	CASSLIGSSGNTIYF
TRBD1	16	TRBV7-6	TRBJ1-1	-	TGTGCCAGCAGCGCAAGACCGGGACAGGGCCACACTGAAGCTTTCTTT	CASSARPGQGHTEAFF
-	17	TRBV2	TRBJ2-4	-	TGTGCCAGGGGGGTACAGACAGATGGCTCAGCCAAAAACATTCAGTACTTC	CARGVQTDGSAKNIQYF
TRBD1	16	TRBV13	TRBJ1-4	-	TGTGCCAGCAGCGCCGGACAGGTTGCAACTAATGAAAAACTGTTTTTT	CASSAGQVATNEKLFF
TRBD2	16	TRBV7-2	TRBJ2-1	-	TGTGCCAGCAGTCCGATACTAGCGGGAGTCTCCAATGAGCAGTTCTTC	CASSPILAGVSNEQFF
-	16	TRBV28	TRBJ2-2	-	TGTGCCAGCACCTTGATCGGGGGGCCGGGCACCGGGGAGCTGTTTTTT	CASTLIGGPGTGELFF
-	16	TRBV6-4	TRBJ2-6	-	TGTGCCAGCAGTGAGGCAGTTGGGTCTGGGGCCAACGTCCTGACTTTC	CASSEAVGSGANVLTF
-	15	TRBV5-1	TRBJ1-2	once	TGCGCCAGCAGCTTCTCTTCCGCGGGCGCGGATGGCTACACCTTC	CASSFSSAGADGYTF
-	15	TRBV28	TRBJ2-4	-	TGTGCCAGCAGTTTCAGGCGACAGCGAGAGAACATTCAGTACTTC	CASSFRRQRENIQYF
TRBD2	18	TRBV4-2	TRBJ2-3	-	TGTGCCAGCAGCCAAAGCCGAGGGACTAGCGGGAGTACAGATACGCAGTATTTT	CASSQSRGTSGSTDTQYF
-	16	TRBV27	TRBJ2-7	-	TGTGCCAGCAGTCCTCCTACAGGGATTGGGACCTACGAGCAGTACTTC	CASSPPTGIGTYEQYF